This entry describes one T cell receptor beta chain. Generated by immunoSEQ multiplex PCR, the TCRdb table keeps only in-frame clones and is missing some. This table has tens of thousands of clones, 81% appearing once. The sample is drawn from a study of OX40 agonist ivuxolimab in advanced cancers. Per the germline V gene, CDR1 is LNHDA and CDR2 is SQIVND (reference sequence). This CDR3 has 14 amino acids. V was shortened by 0 bases and J by 4 bases, with 9 bases between the two germline ends. The input for sequencing was CD4+ or CD8+ T cells sorted from blood, taken in a trial of the OX40 agonist ivuxolimab. The source of this sequence is an adult with an advanced solid tumor such as melanoma, head and neck, liver or kidney cancer. The gene calls are TRBV19 and TRBJ1-2; D gene ambiguous. CDR3: CASSIDVAVYGYTF. DNA of the CDR3: TGTGCCAGTAGTATAGATGTAGCGGTCTATGGCTACACCTTC.